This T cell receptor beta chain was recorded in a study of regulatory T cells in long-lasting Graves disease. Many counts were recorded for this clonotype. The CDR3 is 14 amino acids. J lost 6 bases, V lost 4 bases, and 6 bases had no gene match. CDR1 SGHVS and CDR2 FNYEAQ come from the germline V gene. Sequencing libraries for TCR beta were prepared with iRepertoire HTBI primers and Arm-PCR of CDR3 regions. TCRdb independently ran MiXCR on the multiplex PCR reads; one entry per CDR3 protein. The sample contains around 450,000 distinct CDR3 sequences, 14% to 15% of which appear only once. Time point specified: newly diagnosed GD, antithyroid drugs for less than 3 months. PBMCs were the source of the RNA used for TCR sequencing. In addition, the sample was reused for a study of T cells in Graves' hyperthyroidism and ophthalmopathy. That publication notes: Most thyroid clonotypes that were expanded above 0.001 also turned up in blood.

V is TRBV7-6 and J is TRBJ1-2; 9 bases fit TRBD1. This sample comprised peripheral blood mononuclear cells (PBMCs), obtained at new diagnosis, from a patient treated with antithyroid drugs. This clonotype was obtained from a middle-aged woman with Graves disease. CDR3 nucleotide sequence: TGTGCCAGCAGCTCTTACAGGGGGCAGGATGGCTACACCTTC. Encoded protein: CASSSYRGQDGYTF.